A selection of T cell receptor beta chains follows, all from one sample in a study of cytomegalovirus exposure and HLA in healthy donors. This table comes from immunoSEQ multiplex PCR, and its TCRdb copy is limited to in-frame clones, with some not included. This table holds approximately 86,000 clones, approximately 80% found once. Sequences were obtained from PBMCs. The receptor source for this set is a middle-aged man in good health and CMV-seronegative. Each CDR3 is given with its conserved first and last residue. The D gene is left open where the match is weak. Clone size is not always given. Where it is, it says once, few, many or a class for expanded clones.

TRBV4-1	TRBD2	NA	TRBJ2-1	15	TGCGCCAGCAGCCTAGAGCGGGGATCCTACAATGAGCAGTTCTTC	CASSLERGSYNEQFF
TRBV6-1	NA	NA	TRBJ2-7	14	TGTGCCAGCAGTGAAAGGGGCCCAGTTCAGGAGCAGTACTTC	CASSERGPVQEQYF
TRBV5-6	NA	NA	TRBJ1-2	13	TGTGCCAGCAGCTTGGGTCAGTTGTATGGCTACACCTTC	CASSLGQLYGYTF
TRBV6-1	TRBD2	NA	TRBJ2-1	15	TGTGCCAGCTTCCGTACTAGCGGGGGGGCCCATGAGCAGTTCTTC	CASFRTSGGAHEQFF
TRBV28	NA	NA	TRBJ1-5	15	TGTGCCAGCAGTTTAAAAACAGGCCGGAATCAGCCCCAGCATTTT	CASSLKTGRNQPQHF
TRBV5-1	TRBD1	NA	TRBJ2-4	16	TGCGCCAGCAGCTTGGGGACAGGGGAGGCCAAAAACATTCAGTACTTC	CASSLGTGEAKNIQYF
TRBV27	TRBD1	NA	TRBJ2-7	13	TGTGCCAGCAGTCCCAGACAGGGCTACGAGCAGTACTTC	CASSPRQGYEQYF
TRBV27	TRBD1	NA	TRBJ1-4	14	TGTGCCAGCAGTTTAGGGACAGGCAATGAAAAACTGTTTTTT	CASSLGTGNEKLFF
TRBV7-6	NA	NA	TRBJ1-6	14	TGTGCCAGCAGCTTCGGCGGGGGGGATTCACCCCTCCACTTT	CASSFGGGDSPLHF
TRBV5-5	NA	NA	TRBJ2-7	14	TGTGCCAGCAGACCGGGGGGCTATAGGAACGAGCAGTACTTC	CASRPGGYRNEQYF
TRBV7-9	TRBD2	once	TRBJ2-1	15	TGTGCCAGCAGCTTAGCGCGGGAGACGTACAATGAGCAGTTCTTC	CASSLARETYNEQFF
TRBV7-6	NA	NA	TRBJ1-2	13	TGTGCCAGCAGCTTAGGGTCGGAGTATGGCTACACCTTC	CASSLGSEYGYTF
TRBV18	NA	once	TRBJ2-7	16	TGTGCCAGCTCACCCCGAGACAGAGTATTTTCCTACGAGCAGTACTTC	CASSPRDRVFSYEQYF
TRBV7-8	NA	NA	TRBJ1-1	15	TGTGCCAGCAGCTTAGCGCTTCAGATGAACACTGAAGCTTTCTTT	CASSLALQMNTEAFF
TRBV6-1	NA	NA	TRBJ2-7	14	TGTGCCAGCATTAGGACAGAGTACTCCTACGAGCAGTACTTC	CASIRTEYSYEQYF
TRBV6-5	TRBD2	few	TRBJ2-7	13	TGTGCCAGCAGGGGACTAGCGGGATCCGAGCAGTACTTC	CASRGLAGSEQYF
TRBV19	NA	NA	TRBJ2-7	13	TGTGCCAGTAGTATATGGCAGGCCGACGAGCAGTACTTC	CASSIWQADEQYF
TRBV9	TRBD2	few	TRBJ2-1	19	TGTGCCAGCAGCGCCCGGACTAGCGGGGGGGCCGGCTCCTACAATGAGCAGTTCTTC	CASSARTSGGAGSYNEQFF
TRBV2	NA	NA	TRBJ2-3	17	TGTGCCAGCAGCGACCCGCCTGGTGACAGTCGAACAGATACGCAGTATTTT	CASSDPPGDSRTDTQYF
TRBV9	NA	NA	TRBJ1-3	13	TGTGCCAGCAGCGTGACAGAAGGAAACACCATATATTTT	CASSVTEGNTIYF
TRBV19	NA	NA	TRBJ1-1	11	TGTGCCAGTATGGGCATCACTGAAGCTTTCTTT	CASMGITEAFF
TRBV7-3	TRBD1	once	TRBJ1-1	14	TGTGCCAGCAGCCCGGGACAGGAACAGCCTGAAGCTTTCTTT	CASSPGQEQPEAFF
TRBV11-1	TRBD1	NA	TRBJ1-1	15	TGTGCCAGCACTCCAAGGGACAGGGGGCGCTCTGAAGCTTTCTTT	CASTPRDRGRSEAFF
TRBV28	NA	NA	TRBJ1-1	13	TGTGCCAGCAGTTTTGGGGGGGGCACTGAAGCTTTCTTT	CASSFGGGTEAFF
TRBV27	NA	NA	TRBJ1-2	14	TGTGCCAGCAGTCGACGACAGGCGAACTATGGCTACACCTTC	CASSRRQANYGYTF
TRBV25-1	NA	NA	TRBJ2-7	13	TGTGCCAGCAGCCAACAATACAGGGACGAGCAGTACTTC	CASSQQYRDEQYF
TRBV19	NA	NA	TRBJ2-3	13	TGTGCCAGTAGTACCTCCTTTTTGGATACGCAGTATTTT	CASSTSFLDTQYF
TRBV10-3	NA	few	TRBJ1-4	11	TGTGCCATCAGTGATGAGGAAAAACTGTTTTTT	CAISDEEKLFF
TRBV4-1	NA	few	TRBJ1-1	14	TGCGCCAGCACATCAGGTCCGCTACGGACTGAAGCTTTCTTT	CASTSGPLRTEAFF
TRBV11-2	TRBD2	NA	TRBJ2-1	15	TGTGCCAGCAGCTTAGTCAGCGGGGGTGGCAATGAGCAGTTCTTC	CASSLVSGGGNEQFF
TRBV6-5	NA	NA	TRBJ1-2	15	TGTGCCAGCAGTTACTCGGACTTATCTAACTATGGCTACACCTTC	CASSYSDLSNYGYTF